Listed here are 9 T cell receptor beta chains from one sample, sequenced in a study of shared clonotypes between healthy human individuals. TCRdb's copy holds only in-frame clones and misses some; the assay was immunoSEQ multiplex PCR. In the table there are millions of clones, 85% to 95% of which are singletons. The sequenced material came from naive CD4+ T cells sorted from blood. Noted subset: CD45RA+ positively selected. Receptor source: a man between 18 and 35 years old in good health.

The genes are TRBV9 and TRBJ1-6; D is uncertain. V was pared by 4 bases and J by 4 bases, with 9 bases between. The CDR3 runs to 14 residues. Germline values: CDR1 SGDLS, CDR2 YYNGEE. The CDR3 protein is CASSSRTYNSPLHF. The CDR3 DNA sequence: TGTGCCAGCAGCTCCCGGACGTATAATTCACCCCTCCACTTT. The full variable domain, with the rest looked up from reference TRBV9 and TRBJ1-6, is DSGVTQTPKHLITATGQRVTLRCSPRSGDLSVYWYQQSLDQGLQFLIQYYNGEERAKGNILERFSAQQFPDLHSELNLSSLELGDSALYFCASSSRTYNSPLHFGNGTRLTVT.

The chain uses TRBV5-1 and TRBJ2-5; D call uncertain. The CDR3 is 13 residues long. Trimming took off 7 bases at V and 5 bases at J, with 15 bases between the two ends. CDR1 and CDR2 (germline): SGHRS, YFSETQ. The CDR3 is CASFSDLGETQYF. The CDR3 coding sequence is TGCGCCAGCTTCTCGGATCTCGGGGAGACCCAGTACTTC.

The V and J genes are TRBV5-6 and TRBJ2-2, with 13 bases lining up with TRBD2. CDR3 length: 17 residues. Germline lookup yields CDR1 SGHDT and CDR2 YYEEEE. V was pared by 3 bases and J by 3 bases, with 5 bases of the junction left unmatched. CDR3 bases: TGTGCCAGCAGCTCACCAGGACTAGCGGGGGACACCGGGGAGCTGTTTTTT. It encodes CASSSPGLAGDTGELFF.

The chain carries TRBV5-4 and TRBJ1-6; the D gene is possibly TRBD1 (5 bases). Deletions cut 3 bases from V and 14 bases from J, with 15 bases between. The CDR3 has 13 amino acids. CDR1 and CDR2 (germline): SGHNT, YYREEE (reference sequence). The CDR3 DNA reads TGTGCCAGCAGCTCCAGGGACGGGTCCACCCTCCACTTT. Its translation: CASSSRDGSTLHF.

The V gene is TRBV10-3, the J gene TRBJ2-1, with 8 bases that match TRBD2. Unmatched junction bases numbered 3, after V lost 0 bases and J lost 8 bases. This CDR3 is built from 14 residues. The germline CDR1 and CDR2 sequences are ENHRY and SYGVKD. The CDR3 spells CAISESRGADEQFF. The CDR3 DNA sequence: TGTGCCATCAGTGAGTCGCGGGGGGCAGATGAGCAGTTCTTC.

V usage is TRBV10-3 and J usage is TRBJ2-1; D is perhaps TRBD1 (5 bases). Per the germline V gene, CDR1 is ENHRY and CDR2 is SYGVKD. The ends were cut back, 8 bases at V and 4 bases at J, with 15 bases in the middle. This CDR3 is 14 amino acids long. The CDR3 here is CAISSDRQYNEQFF. CDR3 nucleotides: TGTGCCATCTCCAGTGATAGACAGTACAATGAGCAGTTCTTC.

Comments on this clone: This same CDR3 is encoded by further DNA sequences in the sample. V is TRBV30 and J is TRBJ1-4; D might be TRBD1 (6 bases). V was clipped by 0 bases and J by 5 bases, with 7 bases between them. The CDR3 covers 13 residues. Germline loops: CDR1 GTSNPN, CDR2 SVGIG (reference sequence). The DNA for the CDR3 is TGTGCCTGGAGTGTAGGACAGAATGAAAAACTGTTTTTT. This translates into CAWSVGQNEKLFF.

The chain combines TRBV7-2 with TRBJ2-2; 7 nucleotides align to TRBD2. Germline CDR1 is SGHTA and CDR2 is FQGNSA. V lost 8 bases, J lost 3 bases, and 6 bases stayed unmatched. The CDR3 totals 14 residues. CDR3 nucleotide sequence: TGTGCCAGCTGCAAACGGGGGGACACCGGGGAGCTGTTTTTT. It yields the protein CASCKRGDTGELFF.

The V gene is TRBV7-2, the J gene TRBJ2-3, with D perhaps matching TRBD2 (6 bases). Trimming stripped 5 bases from V and 2 bases from J, with 8 bases between. The length of the CDR3 is 13 residues. The germline CDR1 and CDR2 sequences are SGHTA and FQGNSA. The CDR3 spells CASSRRDTDTQYF. CDR3 sequence (DNA): TGTGCCAGCAGCCGGAGGGACACAGATACGCAGTATTTT. The whole variable domain, filled in from reference TRBV7-2 and TRBJ2-3, reads GAGVSQSPSNKVTEKGKDVELRCDPISGHTALYWYRQSLGQGLEFLIYFQGNSAPDKSGLPSDRFSAERTGGSVSTLTIQRTQQEDSAVYLCASSRRDTDTQYFGPGTRLTVL.